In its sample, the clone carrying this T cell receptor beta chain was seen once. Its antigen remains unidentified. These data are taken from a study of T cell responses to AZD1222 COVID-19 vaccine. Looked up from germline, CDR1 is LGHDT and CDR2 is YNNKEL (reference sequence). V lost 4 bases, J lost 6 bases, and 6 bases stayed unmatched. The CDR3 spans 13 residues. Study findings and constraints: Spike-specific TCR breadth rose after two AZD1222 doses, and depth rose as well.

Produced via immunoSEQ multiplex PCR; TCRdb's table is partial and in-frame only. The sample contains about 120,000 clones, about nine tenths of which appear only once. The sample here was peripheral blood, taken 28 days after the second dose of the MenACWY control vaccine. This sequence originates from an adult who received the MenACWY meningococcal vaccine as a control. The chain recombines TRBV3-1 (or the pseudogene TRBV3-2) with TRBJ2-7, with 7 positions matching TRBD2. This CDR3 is CASSLKSSGEQYF. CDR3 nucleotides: TGTGCCAGCAGCCTGAAGTCTAGCGGCGAGCAGTACTTC.